What follows are 9 T cell receptor beta chains derived from one specimen sequenced in a study of T cells after yellow fever vaccination. TCRdb re-called the 5' RACE reads with MiXCR, one entry per CDR3 protein. The sample carries some 350,000 distinct CDR3 sequences, roughly 12% recorded once. Sample: PBMCs, taken on the day of the first yellow fever vaccination. These receptors all come from a man in his late teens or twenties who received the YFV17D yellow fever vaccine.

This clonotype was detected a few times. The gene calls are TRBV7-2 and TRBJ1-6, with a tentative D call TRBD1 (6 bases). The V and J ends lost 5 bases and 6 bases respectively, with 20 bases between them. The length of the CDR3 is 17 residues. Germline V gives CDR1 SGHTA, CDR2 FQGNSA. CDR3 sequence reads: CASSTTGSELGNSPLHF. The CDR3 nucleotides read TGTGCCAGCAGCACCACAGGGTCCGAATTGGGTAATTCACCCCTCCACTTT.

The V call is TRBV4-3, the J call TRBJ1-6, with a possible D match to TRBD1 (6 bases). This CDR3 is 15 amino acids long. Germline CDR1 LGHNA, CDR2 YSLEER. V shed 1 base and J shed 7 bases, with 11 bases lying between them. The CDR3 coding sequence is TGCGCCAGCAGCCAAGTGATGGGGGCAAATTCACCCCTCCACTTT. Amino acids: CASSQVMGANSPLHF.

The genes are TRBV24-1 and TRBJ2-3, with 7 nucleotides matching TRBD2. CDR3 length: 16 amino acids. Germline lookup yields CDR1 KGHDR and CDR2 SFDVKD. V dropped 4 bases and J dropped 3; count of bases not matched to a gene: 9. The CDR3, as DNA: TGTGCCACCAGTGACCCCTCCCGCGGGGGAACAGATACGCAGTATTTT. Amino acids: CATSDPSRGGTDTQYF.

The rearrangement links TRBV4-2 to TRBJ2-3, with 7 bases aligning to TRBD1. This CDR3 spans 17 amino acids. The germline V gene encodes CDR1 LGHNA and CDR2 YNFKEQ. Trimming took 3 bases from V and 1 from J; bases not matched to a gene: 10. The DNA for the CDR3 is TGTGCCAGCAGCCATGTCAGACAGGGATTAGGCACAGATACGCAGTATTTT. It is translated as CASSHVRQGLGTDTQYF.

This clonotype has just a few counts. CDR3 sequence (DNA): TGCGCCAGCAGCTCCAGCCCTTCCCTTACTAACTATGGCTACACCTTC. The encoded protein is CASSSSPSLTNYGYTF. The V gene is TRBV5-1, the J gene TRBJ1-2; D is uncertain. Germline assignment: CDR1 SGHRS and CDR2 YFSETQ. The CDR3 has 16 amino acids. Trimming took 3 bases from V and 0 from J, leaving 15 bases between them.

The chain recombines TRBV12-3 or TRBV12-4 with TRBJ2-1, with D tentatively TRBD2 (5 bases). There are 14 residues in the CDR3. V dropped 7 bases and J dropped 3 bases, with 13 bases sitting between them. The chain's CDR3 is CASTKRTFYNEQFF. In DNA form, the CDR3 reads TGTGCCAGCACCAAGCGGACCTTCTACAATGAGCAGTTCTTC.

This chain joins TRBV20-1 and TRBJ2-1, with D perhaps TRBD1 (6 bases). The CDR3 runs to 12 residues. Trimming removed 2 bases from V and 8 bases from J, with 10 bases in between. Germline CDR1 reads DFQATT; CDR2 reads SNEGSKA (reference sequence). The CDR3 region has the DNA TGCAGTGCTAGAAAGACAGGACATGAGCAGTTCTTC. Translation: CSARKTGHEQFF.

The chain is built from TRBV11-3 and TRBJ2-2; unclear D gene. The germline V and J ends were trimmed by 2 bases and 7 bases, with 8 bases remaining between them. Germline V CDR1 and CDR2: SGHNT, YENEEA. The CDR3 spans 13 residues. CDR3 in DNA: TGTGCCAGCAGCTTATGGGCGAACGGGGAGCTGTTTTTT. Translation gives CASSLWANGELFF.

This clonotype was seen more than once but under ten times. V usage is TRBV7-2 and J usage is TRBJ1-2, with D tentatively TRBD1 (6 bases). CDR1 SGHTA and CDR2 FQGNSA come from the germline V gene. This CDR3 is built from 14 residues. With 5 bases removed from V and 4 bases from J, the gap between germline ends came to 14 bases. Here the CDR3 DNA reads TGTGCCAGCAGCCAGGGGACCTCGGGCTATGGCTACACCTTC. Translated: CASSQGTSGYGYTF.